The 25 T cell receptor beta chains reported below all come from one sample, sequenced in a study of vaccination effects on CD4 cells after COVID-19. For these TCRs, the target antigens are not known. ViraFEST expansion of antigen-specific CD4+ T cells with viral peptide pools preceded sequencing. Investigators separated out CD4+ T cells once approximately 9 days of culture had passed. Assay: immunoSEQ multiplex PCR; the TCRdb copy retains only in-frame clones and omits some. Of 14,000 or so clones in the sample, 76% were seen once. Sequenced here: CD4+ T cells from PBMCs cultured with HCoV-229E spike peptides, sampled before COVID-19 vaccination. These receptors all come from a human donor who received a COVID-19 vaccine.

The rearrangement links TRBV2 to TRBJ2-6; the match to TRBD1 covers 8 bases. V lost 4 bases to trimming and J lost 0 bases; unmatched junction nucleotides: 5. The germline gives CDR1 SNHLY, CDR2 FYNNEI. The CDR3 spans 17 residues. CDR3 sequence: CASSGGTGRSGANVLTF. In nucleotides, the CDR3 is TGTGCCAGCAGTGGGGGGACAGGCCGCTCTGGGGCCAACGTCCTGACTTTC.

This clone was seen only once. The chain joins TRBV10-3 to TRBJ2-4; possible D gene TRBD2, 6 bases. The CDR3 spans 17 residues. Trimming took off 2 bases at V and 2 bases at J, with 16 bases between the two ends. Germline V lookup: CDR1 ENHRY, CDR2 SYGVKD. CDR3 in amino acids: CAISERGGESTKNIQYF. DNA for the CDR3: TGTGCCATCAGTGAGAGGGGCGGGGAGAGCACCAAAAACATTCAGTACTTC.

V and J are TRBV6-5 and TRBJ1-1, with D tentatively TRBD1 (6 bases). The CDR3 covers 14 residues. Per germline, CDR1 MNHEY and CDR2 SVGAGI. V was cut by 0 bases and J by 7 bases, with 12 bases left in between. Here the CDR3 reads CASSYSWGLSEAFF. The CDR3 DNA sequence: TGTGCCAGCAGTTACTCGTGGGGGCTGAGTGAAGCTTTCTTT.

The J gene is TRBJ1-2, the V gene TRBV4-1, with a tentative D call TRBD1 (5 bases). Germline V gene data show CDR1 as MGHRA and CDR2 as YSYEKL. V lost 0 bases and J 6 bases, leaving 14 bases between the germline ends. The CDR3 extends over 15 amino acids. The CDR3, as DNA: TGCGCCAGCAGCCAAGAATGGGCAGGGTACGATGGCTACACCTTC. Its translation: CASSQEWAGYDGYTF.

This chain connects TRBV6-5 to TRBJ1-6; D is unresolved. Germline CDR1 is MNHEY and CDR2 is SVGAGI. CDR3 size: 14 residues. Between the trimmed V and J ends, which lost 8 bases and 5 bases, there was a span of 13 bases. The CDR3 nucleotides are TGTGCCAGCCGGCCGAGGGCCGATAATTCACCCCTCCACTTT. Protein sequence: CASRPRADNSPLHF.

The V gene is TRBV29-1, the J gene TRBJ1-2, with D possibly being TRBD1 (6 bases). Between the trimmed V and J ends, which lost 6 bases and 8 bases, there was a span of 13 bases. The germline V gene has CDR1 SQVTM and CDR2 ANQGSEA. The CDR3 runs 11 residues. The CDR3, as DNA: TGCAGCGTGTCCGTGGGGGGCGGCTACACCTTC. As protein: CSVSVGGGYTF.

The chain combines TRBV7-2 with TRBJ2-3, with D hard to call. From germline, CDR1 is SGHTA and CDR2 FQGNSA. CDR3 length: 12 residues. Trimming cost V 5 bases and J 5 bases, with 8 bases left between them. Written as DNA, the CDR3 is TGTGCCAGCAGCGCCTACTTAGATACGCAGTATTTT. It specifies CASSAYLDTQYF.

There are a few counts of this clone. V and J are TRBV28 and TRBJ1-5; D is unresolved. Germline loops: CDR1 MDHEN, CDR2 SYDVKM. The CDR3 covers 18 residues. V was cut by 2 bases and J by 1 base, with 18 bases left in between. CDR3 residues: CASSLGRVPRASNQPQHF. The CDR3 region has the DNA TGTGCCAGCAGTTTAGGGAGGGTCCCGAGGGCGAGCAATCAGCCCCAGCATTTT. Full variable domain (rest looked up from reference TRBV28 and TRBJ1-5): DVKVTQSSRYLVKRTGEKVFLECVQDMDHENMFWYRQDPGLGLRLIYFSYDVKMKEKGDIPEGYSVSREKKERFSLILESASTNQTSMYLCASSLGRVPRASNQPQHFGDGTRLSIL.

V is TRBV29-1 and J is TRBJ2-1, with 8 bases lining up with TRBD2. CDR3 length equals 15 residues. J was trimmed by 3 bases and V by 4 bases; bases with no gene match: 8. CDR1 and CDR2 from the germline V gene are SQVTM and ANQGSEA. CDR3 in amino acids: CSVVRGGTNYNEQFF. The DNA of the CDR3 is TGCAGCGTTGTCCGGGGGGGTACCAACTACAATGAGCAGTTCTTC.

The chain couples TRBV4-1 to TRBJ1-1; 7 bases fit TRBD1. CDR3 length equals 14 residues. After removal of 5 bases from V and 3 bases from J, the junction contained 6 bases not matched to a gene. Looked up from germline, CDR1 is MGHRA and CDR2 is YSYEKL. The CDR3 loop is CASSETGRDTEAFF. The DNA for the CDR3 is TGCGCCAGCAGCGAGACAGGGAGAGACACTGAAGCTTTCTTT.

This chain joins TRBV3-1 (or the pseudogene TRBV3-2) and TRBJ1-1, with D perhaps matching TRBD1 (5 bases). There are 13 residues in the CDR3. The V end lost 3 bases, the J end lost 11 bases, and 16 bases lay between the germline ends. Germline values: CDR1 LGHDT, CDR2 YNNKEL (reference sequence). CDR3 loop: CASSQIGAGGAFF. As DNA, the CDR3 is TGTGCCAGCAGCCAGATAGGGGCCGGAGGGGCTTTCTTT.

This clone was counted a few times. In DNA form, the CDR3 reads TGTGCCAGCAGCTTGGTAACCCTTGTGCAGGGACAGGGTGTGTATTCACCCCTCCACTTT. It translates to CASSLVTLVQGQGVYSPLHF. The chain carries TRBV5-4 and TRBJ1-6; 9 positions agree with TRBD1. The CDR3 spans 20 residues. Trimming removed 0 bases from V and 8 bases from J; junction bases left unmatched: 18. In germline, CDR1 is SGHNT, CDR2 YYREEE (reference sequence).

The V gene is TRBV7-2, the J gene TRBJ2-3; TRBD2 is a possible D gene (5 bases). The germline gives CDR1 SGHTA, CDR2 FQGNSA. The CDR3 consists of 13 residues. Trimming left V 5 bases short and J 6 bases short, with 12 bases between. The CDR3 coding sequence is TGTGCCAGCAGCGCCGGGAAAGGGGATACGCAGTATTTT. This translates into CASSAGKGDTQYF.

V gene TRBV30 combines with J gene TRBJ1-2; no reliable D call. Germline V gene lookup returns CDR1 GTSNPN and CDR2 SVGIG (reference sequence). The CDR3 contains 12 residues. With 4 bases removed from V and 8 bases from J, the gap between germline ends came to 14 bases. CDR3 in amino acids: CAWNSNERGYTF. The CDR3 nucleotides are TGTGCCTGGAACTCCAATGAAAGGGGCTACACCTTC.

The chain couples TRBV9 to TRBJ2-7; 9 bases align to TRBD1. The CDR3 consists of 15 residues. V was pared by 4 bases and J by 1 base, with 6 bases of the junction left unmatched. The V gene's germline CDR1 is SGDLS and CDR2 YYNGEE. DNA for the CDR3: TGTGCCAGCAGCACTTCCGGGACAGGGTCCTACGAGCAGTACTTC. Translated: CASSTSGTGSYEQYF.

The chain combines TRBV10-3 with TRBJ2-7; D might be TRBD2 (5 bases). The CDR3 spans 13 residues. The ends were cut back, 4 bases at V and 2 bases at J, with 9 bases in the middle. Per the germline V gene, CDR1 is ENHRY and CDR2 is SYGVKD. Here the CDR3 DNA reads TGTGCCATCAGTGGAAGCGGCCCCTACGAGCAGTACTTC. Translation: CAISGSGPYEQYF.

This CDR3 is CASSPTGNTEAFF. The CDR3 nucleotides read TGTGCCAGCAGCCCAACAGGGAACACTGAAGCTTTCTTT. The genes are TRBV5-4 and TRBJ1-1; D possibly corresponds to TRBD1 (5 bases). The germline V gene encodes CDR1 SGHNT and CDR2 YYREEE (reference sequence). The V end lost 4 bases, the J end lost 1 base, and 8 bases lay between the germline ends. The CDR3 extends over 13 amino acids.

The chain employs TRBV25-1 and TRBJ2-5; D may correspond to TRBD1 or TRBD2 (5 bases each). Germline V gene data show CDR1 as MGHDK and CDR2 as SYGVNS. Trimming pared 7 bases from V and 1 base from J, leaving 16 bases between. This CDR3 is built from 15 residues. CDR3 region: CASTPTKGTQETQYF. CDR3 in DNA: TGTGCCAGCACACCCACAAAGGGGACCCAAGAGACCCAGTACTTC.

The rearrangement links TRBV6-2 or TRBV6-3 to TRBJ2-3, with D perhaps matching TRBD1 (6 bases). The germline V and J ends were trimmed by 4 bases and 0 bases, with 11 bases remaining between them. Germline-derived CDR1 and CDR2 are MNHEY and SVGEGT. The CDR3 is 15 residues long. The CDR3 loop reads CASSWDTQSTDTQYF. The CDR3 nucleotides read TGTGCCAGCAGTTGGGACACCCAGAGCACAGATACGCAGTATTTT.

This chain joins TRBV5-4 and TRBJ2-7, with TRBD2 as a possible D gene (6 bases). V dropped 4 bases and J dropped 0 bases, with 14 bases sitting between them. In germline, CDR1 is SGHNT, CDR2 YYREEE (reference sequence). This CDR3 has 15 amino acids. As DNA, the CDR3 is TGTGCCAGCAGCCCGGACCCCGGGAGCTCCTACGAGCAGTACTTC. Amino acid sequence: CASSPDPGSSYEQYF.

There are a few counts of this clone. The chain combines TRBV3-1 (or the pseudogene TRBV3-2) with TRBJ1-3, with TRBD1 as a possible D gene (5 bases). The ends were cut back, 2 bases at V and 2 bases at J, with 7 bases in the middle. The CDR3 has 14 residues. From germline, CDR1 is LGHDT and CDR2 YNNKEL (reference sequence). The CDR3 DNA follows: TGTGCCAGCAGCCAACAGGGCACTGGAAACACCATATATTTT. It translates to CASSQQGTGNTIYF.

The V and J genes are TRBV15 and TRBJ1-5, with D hard to call. This CDR3 is 16 amino acids long. Trimming removed 0 bases at V and 0 bases at J, with 9 bases between. Per germline, CDR1 LNHNV and CDR2 YYDKDF (reference sequence). In DNA form, the CDR3 reads TGTGCCACCAGCAGAGATCGACACCATAGCAATCAGCCCCAGCATTTT. Residues: CATSRDRHHSNQPQHF.

This clone was seen just once. The CDR3 protein is CASSQARQETQYF. The CDR3 DNA sequence: TGTGCCAGCAGCCAAGCTCGACAAGAGACCCAGTACTTC. The chain carries TRBV3-1 (or the pseudogene TRBV3-2) and TRBJ2-5; D gene ambiguous. V was clipped by 1 base and J by 2 bases, with 5 bases between them. CDR3 length equals 13 residues. From germline, CDR1 is LGHDT and CDR2 YNNKEL (reference sequence).

This clone was detected a few times. The chain uses TRBV24-1 and TRBJ2-2; 9 bases match TRBD1. V gave up 3 bases and J gave up 8 bases; unmatched junction bases: 9. This CDR3 contains 16 residues. Germline CDR1 is KGHDR and CDR2 is SFDVKD. CDR3 DNA: TGTGCCACCAGTGATCCGGGACAGGGATCATCTGGGGAGCTGTTTTTT. Its protein is CATSDPGQGSSGELFF.

This chain connects TRBV2 to TRBJ1-2; the match to TRBD1 covers 11 bases. This CDR3 contains 16 residues. J was trimmed by 8 bases and V by 5 bases; bases with no gene match: 13. Per germline, CDR1 SNHLY and CDR2 FYNNEI. CDR3 region: CASSPRWGQGGSGYTF. CDR3 nucleotides: TGTGCCAGCAGTCCCCGCTGGGGACAGGGGGGATCCGGCTACACCTTC.